The 28 T cell receptor beta chains below all came from one sample that was sequenced in a study of OX40 agonist ivuxolimab in advanced cancers. Profiling relied on immunoSEQ multiplex PCR, and the TCRdb table lists in-frame clones only, not all of them. Of fewer than 50,000 clones listed, approximately 90% were seen once; the top ten hold roughly a third. The input for sequencing was CD4+ or CD8+ T cells sorted from blood, taken in a trial of the OX40 agonist ivuxolimab. The source is an adult with an advanced solid tumor such as melanoma, head and neck, liver or kidney cancer.

This chain joins TRBV30 and TRBJ1-5, with D uncertain. V lost 0 bases and J lost 2, with 11 bases in between. The CDR3 runs 15 residues. Germline loops: CDR1 GTSNPN, CDR2 SVGIG (reference sequence). Here the CDR3 reads CAWSVTLYGNQPQHF. The CDR3 DNA is TGTGCCTGGAGTGTAACGTTGTATGGCAATCAGCCCCAGCATTTT.

The V call is TRBV5-1, the J call TRBJ2-2, with 8 bases identical to TRBD1. CDR3 length: 14 amino acids. The germline gives CDR1 SGHRS, CDR2 YFSETQ. With V trimmed by 7 bases and J by 1 base, 3 bases remained unmatched. The CDR3 region is CASAGTGNTGELFF. Here the CDR3 DNA reads TGCGCCAGCGCCGGGACAGGGAACACCGGGGAGCTGTTTTTT.

The V and J genes are TRBV6-5 and TRBJ2-5; the D is unclear. The CDR3 sequence is 12 residues long. V gave up 4 bases and J gave up 5 bases, with 8 bases separating them. The V gene's germline CDR1 is MNHEY and CDR2 SVGAGI. In DNA, the CDR3 is TGTGCCAGCAGTTCGGGCAGCGAGACCCAGTACTTC. It yields the protein CASSSGSETQYF.

This clone showed up just once. This rearrangement joins TRBV5-4 to TRBJ1-6, with 9 bases aligning to TRBD1. This CDR3 contains 15 residues. V lost 0 bases and J lost 12; bases outside the gene matches: 7. Per the germline V gene, CDR1 is SGHNT and CDR2 is YYREEE (reference sequence). This CDR3 is CASSLGGDRDQPLHF. CDR3 nucleotides: TGTGCCAGCAGCTTGGGAGGGGACAGGGACCAACCCCTCCACTTT.

A few counts support this clone. The chain employs TRBV6-6 and TRBJ1-5; the D gene is possibly TRBD1 (6 bases). This CDR3 contains 16 residues. The germline V gene has CDR1 MNHNY and CDR2 SVGAGI (reference sequence). Trimming shortened V by 6 bases and J by 7 bases, and 22 bases separated the two germline ends. The CDR3 bases are TGTGCCAGCAGAGCCGGGGGGGGCGAAGGGATCCAGCCCCAGCATTTT. Protein product: CASRAGGGEGIQPQHF.

The rearrangement uses TRBV19 and TRBJ2-7; D may correspond to TRBD1 or TRBD2 (5 bases each). The germline V gene has CDR1 LNHDA and CDR2 SQIVND (reference sequence). This CDR3 comprises 14 residues. V lost 7 bases and J 0 bases, leaving 13 bases between the germline ends. CDR3 sequence: CASTWDPSSYEQYF. The CDR3 DNA sequence: TGTGCCAGTACCTGGGACCCTTCCTCCTACGAGCAGTACTTC.

The chain is built from TRBV5-1 and TRBJ2-7; TRBD1 is a possible D gene (5 bases). Germline V CDR1 and CDR2: SGHRS, YFSETQ. Trimming took 1 base from V and 5 from J, leaving 10 bases between them. There are 13 residues in the CDR3. CDR3 region: CASSLQGLDEQYF. The CDR3, as DNA: TGCGCCAGCAGCTTGCAGGGTCTGGACGAGCAGTACTTC.

The gene calls are TRBV10-1 and TRBJ2-7; no clear D. Germline values: CDR1 WNHNN, CDR2 SYGVQD (reference sequence). Trimming shortened V by 6 bases and J by 5 bases, and 23 bases separated the two germline ends. There are 16 residues in the CDR3. CDR3 sequence: CASRKTSSLSFHEQYF. In nucleotides, the CDR3 is TGCGCCAGCAGAAAAACTTCGAGCCTTAGCTTCCACGAGCAGTACTTC.

J is TRBJ2-3 and V is TRBV6-1, with D possibly TRBD2 on 7 matching bases. The CDR3 extends over 14 amino acids. Germline CDR1 is MNHNS and CDR2 is SASEGT. Trimming cost V 8 bases and J 2 bases, with 14 bases left between them. This CDR3 is CASRGGGDTDTQYF. The CDR3 DNA is TGTGCCAGCCGCGGCGGGGGCGACACAGATACGCAGTATTTT.

The chain couples TRBV6-4 to TRBJ2-3; no reliable D call. CDR3 length: 13 residues. V was shortened by 2 bases and J by 5 bases, with 8 bases between the two germline ends. Germline lookup yields CDR1 MRHNA and CDR2 SNTAGT. CDR3 bases: TGTGCCAGCAGTGACCGGGCCAAAGATACGCAGTATTTT. Protein: CASSDRAKDTQYF.

This chain joins TRBV7-9 and TRBJ2-7; perhaps TRBD2 as D (6 bases). The CDR3 spans 14 residues. Germline V gene lookup returns CDR1 SEHNR and CDR2 FQNEAQ (reference sequence). V lost 5 bases to trimming and J lost 4 bases, with 15 bases between them. Here the CDR3 reads CASSGVYRGYEQYF. The CDR3 coding sequence is TGTGCCAGCAGCGGAGTTTACCGGGGGTACGAGCAGTACTTC.

This chain joins TRBV30 and TRBJ1-2; 7 bases are a match to TRBD1. Unmatched junction bases numbered 8, after V lost 1 base and J lost 6 bases. Germline V gene data show CDR1 as GTSNPN and CDR2 as SVGIG (reference sequence). The CDR3 is 14 residues long. The CDR3 loop reads CAWSGGWTGHGYTF. In DNA, the CDR3 is TGTGCCTGGAGTGGAGGTTGGACAGGACATGGCTACACCTTC.

The genes are TRBV11-2 and TRBJ2-5; TRBD2 matches at 11 bases. Germline V gene sequence: CDR1 SGHAT, CDR2 FQNNGV. The CDR3 spans 16 residues. Trimming removed 3 bases from V and 5 bases from J; junction bases left unmatched: 8. The CDR3 reads CASSFSASGGSETQYF. The CDR3 DNA follows: TGTGCCAGCAGCTTTTCGGCTAGCGGGGGGTCGGAGACCCAGTACTTC.

By frequency in the sample, this clone is medium-sized. CDR3 residues: CASTRDTTYNEQFF. The CDR3 DNA follows: TGTGCCAGCACTCGGGACACCACCTACAATGAGCAGTTCTTC. V gene TRBV2 combines with J gene TRBJ2-1; TRBD1 is a possible D gene (6 bases). The CDR3 covers 14 residues. Germline V gene data show CDR1 as SNHLY and CDR2 as FYNNEI. Trimming cost V 7 bases and J 2 bases, with 12 bases left between them.

The chain uses TRBV19 and TRBJ2-5; 15 bases fit TRBD2. This CDR3 region has 16 residues. V lost 5 bases and J lost 5; bases outside the gene matches: 6. CDR1 is LNHDA, CDR2 SQIVND, per germline (reference sequence). The CDR3 DNA follows: TGTGCCAGTAGTCTTCGGACTAGCGGGAGGGGGGAGACCCAGTACTTC. Translating it yields CASSLRTSGRGETQYF.

This clone was detected a few times. The chain combines TRBV6-1 with TRBJ1-2; TRBD1 matches 10 bases. This CDR3 is 15 amino acids long. Per germline, CDR1 MNHNS and CDR2 SASEGT. The V gene end was trimmed by 1 base and the J gene end by 3 bases; junction bases not matched to a gene: 2. The DNA of the CDR3 is TGTGCCAGCAGTGAAGGAGGGACAGGGGACTATGGCTACACCTTC. It yields the protein CASSEGGTGDYGYTF.

V is TRBV15 and J is TRBJ1-1; no firm D call. This CDR3 region has 16 residues. The V end was cut by 0 bases, the J end by 2 bases, with 13 bases between. From germline, CDR1 is LNHNV and CDR2 YYDKDF (reference sequence). The DNA of the CDR3 is TGTGCCACCAGCAGAGATATGCTTACCTCTAACACTGAAGCTTTCTTT. Translating gives CATSRDMLTSNTEAFF.

CDR3 region: CATETGARYEQYF. CDR3 nucleotides: TGTGCCACTGAAACAGGAGCACGCTACGAGCAGTACTTC. The chain has TRBV28 and TRBJ2-7; D possibly corresponds to TRBD1 (5 bases). Germline V gives CDR1 MDHEN, CDR2 SYDVKM. Between the trimmed V and J ends, which lost 10 bases and 3 bases, there was a span of 16 bases. The CDR3 is 13 residues long.

The chain carries TRBV6-1 and TRBJ2-3; 8 positions agree with TRBD1. The CDR3 sequence is 13 residues long. Germline V gene sequence: CDR1 MNHNS, CDR2 SASEGT. V lost 10 bases and J lost 2; bases outside the gene matches: 5. The CDR3 DNA is TGTGCCATCAGGGGACAGGCCACAGATACGCAGTATTTT. It specifies CAIRGQATDTQYF.

The chain joins TRBV6-1 to TRBJ1-5; D unclear. The V end was cut by 10 bases, the J end by 3 bases, with 19 bases between. Germline V gives CDR1 MNHNS, CDR2 SASEGT. The CDR3 is 15 residues long. The CDR3 here is CATLKISSLNQPQHF. CDR3 bases: TGTGCCACCCTTAAGATCTCCTCCCTCAATCAGCCCCAGCATTTT.

This sequence joins TRBV7-9 and TRBJ1-4, with D maybe TRBD1 (6 bases). The germline CDR1 and CDR2 sequences are SEHNR and FQNEAQ (reference sequence). The V end lost 5 bases, the J end lost 5 bases, and 12 bases lay between the germline ends. The CDR3 is made up of 14 amino acids. This chain's CDR3 is CASSPGQGNEKLFF. The CDR3 nucleotides read TGTGCCAGCAGCCCGGGGCAGGGGAATGAAAAACTGTTTTTT.

V and J are TRBV7-9 and TRBJ1-1, with D possibly TRBD1 on 5 matching bases. The germline gives CDR1 SEHNR, CDR2 FQNEAQ (reference sequence). This CDR3 spans 14 amino acids. V lost 5 bases and J 1 base, leaving 11 bases between the germline ends. The CDR3 coding sequence is TGTGCCAGCAGCCTAACCCAGGGGAACACTGAAGCTTTCTTT. This encodes CASSLTQGNTEAFF.

This clone has only one observation. The chain is built from TRBV21-1 and TRBJ2-7; no check of the table's D call, TRBD2, against the DNA was made. TRBV21-1 is a pseudogene. The CDR3 totals 17 residues. The CDR3 sequence is CASNPKCTSGSSYEQYF. The DNA for the CDR3 is TGTGCCAGCAACCCAAAATGCACTAGCGGGAGCTCCTACGAGCAGTACTTC.

This clone was seen a handful of times. CDR3 nucleotides: TGCAGCGTTGAAGACTCTGGAAACACCATATATTTT. Protein sequence: CSVEDSGNTIYF. The chain carries TRBV29-1 and TRBJ1-3; D not resolved. Germline assignment: CDR1 SQVTM and CDR2 ANQGSEA. This CDR3 contains 12 residues. V dropped 0 bases and J dropped 0 bases, with 0 bases sitting between them.

V usage is TRBV29-1 and J usage is TRBJ2-3; TRBD1 is a possible D gene (5 bases). This CDR3 region has 14 residues. CDR1 is SQVTM, CDR2 ANQGSEA, per germline. V was cut by 4 bases and J by 0 bases, with 11 bases left in between. The CDR3: CSVGRVGSTDTQYF. DNA for the CDR3: TGCAGCGTTGGCAGGGTCGGTAGCACAGATACGCAGTATTTT.

The chain is built from TRBV5-1 and TRBJ1-3, with unresolved D. The CDR3 has 16 residues. V was cut by 0 bases and J by 0 bases, with 10 bases left in between. Germline assignment: CDR1 SGHRS and CDR2 YFSETQ. The CDR3 nucleotides are TGCGCCAGCAGCTTGGGCGGCGGCGACTCTGGAAACACCATATATTTT. This translates into CASSLGGGDSGNTIYF.

The chain has TRBV6-1 and TRBJ2-1; the match to TRBD2 covers 8 bases. The CDR3 loop spans 12 amino acids. J was trimmed by 14 bases and V by 2 bases; bases with no gene match: 5. Germline V gene data show CDR1 as MNHNS and CDR2 as SASEGT. Here the CDR3 reads CASSEIGGDKFF. For the CDR3, the DNA is TGTGCCAGCAGTGAAATCGGGGGGGATAAGTTCTTC.

The chain recombines TRBV2 with TRBJ1-2, with 9 bases lining up with TRBD1. The CDR3 is made up of 13 amino acids. V trimming: 6 bases; J trimming: 6 bases; junction bases outside the gene matches: 5. Germline values: CDR1 SNHLY, CDR2 FYNNEI. The CDR3 DNA is TGTGCCAGCAGACAGGGGGCAGAGGATGGCTACACCTTC. The encoded protein is CASRQGAEDGYTF.